The 11 T cell receptor beta chains listed next were all sequenced from one sample in a study of blood T cell repertoires in COVID-19. Libraries were prepared by immunoSEQ multiplex PCR; TCRdb keeps only in-frame clonotypes and omits some of them. The sample holds roughly 220,000 clones; 84% are singletons and the top ten take less than 6.5%. Material for sequencing was peripheral blood. The receptors originated from a woman in her fifties or sixties who had recovered from COVID-19.

The chain recombines TRBV24-1 with TRBJ2-3; the D is unclear. This CDR3 contains 15 residues. V was trimmed by 6 bases and J by 4 bases, leaving 16 bases between them. Germline V CDR1 and CDR2: KGHDR, SFDVKD. CDR3 loop: CATSSNSQAPDTQYF. The CDR3 DNA reads TGTGCCACCAGTTCTAACTCTCAGGCCCCAGATACGCAGTATTTT.

The rearrangement links TRBV5-5 to TRBJ2-7; 12 bases agree with TRBD1. V gave up 3 bases and J gave up 2 bases; unmatched junction bases: 9. Germline V lookup: CDR1 SGHKS, CDR2 YYEKEE (reference sequence). This CDR3 region has 17 residues. The CDR3 spells CASSSGQGAPTAYEQYF. In DNA form, the CDR3 reads TGTGCCAGCAGCTCGGGACAGGGGGCCCCCACCGCCTACGAGCAGTACTTC.

The chain is built from TRBV12-3 or TRBV12-4 and TRBJ1-4; no clear D. Trimming stripped 2 bases from V and 6 bases from J, with 7 bases between. The CDR3 is made up of 13 amino acids. In DNA form, the CDR3 reads TGTGCCAGCAGTTTATCCGGGTATGAAAAACTGTTTTTT. Its translation: CASSLSGYEKLFF.

This clone was seen only a few times. This sample includes further DNA sequences coding for the same CDR3. The chain combines TRBV7-3 with TRBJ2-5, with 7 bases that match TRBD1. Trimming at V came to 5 bases and at J to 5 bases, leaving 8 bases not matched to a gene. In germline, CDR1 is SGHTA, CDR2 FQGTGA. The CDR3 runs to 14 residues. CDR3: CASSPTGLQETQYF. CDR3 DNA: TGTGCCAGCAGCCCGACAGGGCTCCAGGAGACCCAGTACTTC.

The V call is TRBV7-9, the J call TRBJ1-3, with D maybe TRBD1 (5 bases). From germline, CDR1 is SEHNR and CDR2 FQNEAQ (reference sequence). The CDR3 consists of 16 residues. V was pared by 1 base and J by 1 base, with 11 bases between. The CDR3 here is CASSLVTGKSGNTIYF. The CDR3 DNA follows: TGTGCCAGCAGCTTAGTAACAGGCAAGTCTGGAAACACCATATATTTT.

The chain joins TRBV5-6 to TRBJ1-2; a weak D match, TRBD1 (5 bases). Trimming took off 3 bases at V and 5 bases at J, with 11 bases between the two ends. From germline, CDR1 is SGHDT and CDR2 YYEEEE. The CDR3 is 13 residues long. The CDR3 DNA is TGTGCCAGCAGCTCTGGGGGGGTATATGGCTACACCTTC. Residues: CASSSGGVYGYTF.

A single count supports this clone. This sequence joins TRBV29-1 and TRBJ1-2, with D possibly being TRBD1 (5 bases). The CDR3 loop spans 14 amino acids. The germline CDR1 and CDR2 sequences are SQVTM and ANQGSEA. Trimming took 3 bases from V and 4 from J, leaving 15 bases between them. CDR3: CSVDTRRGSYGYTF. CDR3 in DNA: TGCAGCGTTGACACAAGAAGGGGTTCCTATGGCTACACCTTC.

The chain carries TRBV7-9 and TRBJ2-5; weak D call: TRBD1 (5 bases). The germline V gene has CDR1 SEHNR and CDR2 FQNEAQ (reference sequence). The CDR3 runs to 14 residues. The V end lost 5 bases, the J end lost 2 bases, and 12 bases lay between the germline ends. Here the CDR3 reads CASSPYRFQETQYF. DNA of the CDR3: TGTGCCAGCAGCCCTTACAGGTTTCAAGAGACCCAGTACTTC.

The chain links TRBV19 to TRBJ2-1; a possible D gene is TRBD2 (7 bases). This CDR3 has 13 residues. Per germline, CDR1 LNHDA and CDR2 SQIVND (reference sequence). Deletions cut 4 bases from V and 9 bases from J, with 13 bases between. The CDR3 spells CASSRQGRGEQFF. The CDR3 bases are TGTGCCAGTAGTAGGCAGGGGAGGGGTGAGCAGTTCTTC.

This chain uses TRBV7-9 with TRBJ1-1, with TRBD1 matching over 7 bases. This CDR3 is built from 17 residues. Germline V gene data show CDR1 as SEHNR and CDR2 as FQNEAQ (reference sequence). V shed 5 bases and J 1 base; nucleotides not matched to a gene: 13. The CDR3 sequence is CASSPHRRTGRNTEAFF. The CDR3 DNA is TGTGCCAGCAGCCCCCATCGTCGGACAGGTCGGAACACTGAAGCTTTCTTT.

This clone was seen just once. This chain joins TRBV7-6 and TRBJ1-4, with D maybe TRBD1 (5 bases). The CDR3 has 12 amino acids. Germline lookup yields CDR1 SGHVS and CDR2 FNYEAQ. Trimming removed 6 bases at V and 14 bases at J, with 16 bases between. Here the CDR3 reads CASRSGPTELFF. CDR3 nucleotides: TGTGCCAGCAGGTCAGGGCCAACTGAGCTGTTTTTT.